Below, 32 T cell receptor beta chains from the same sample are listed, as sequenced in a study of blood T cells in healthy people across ages. The authors ran a second PCR of roughly 6 to 11 cycles using a sample-barcoded 5' primer and a J-beta primer mix. TCRdb re-derived calls from the 5' RACE reads in MiXCR, one entry per CDR3 protein. The sample comprises approximately 900,000 distinct CDR3 sequences, under 50% of which are singletons, and 13% rests with the top ten. The specimen sequenced was blood. These receptors came from a man between 25 and 39 years old in good health.

The chain combines TRBV20-1 with TRBJ2-7; 10 bases agree with TRBD2. With V trimmed by 6 bases and J by 0 bases, 5 bases remained unmatched. The CDR3 totals 14 residues. Germline CDR1 reads DFQATT; CDR2 reads SNEGSKA (reference sequence). Here the CDR3 DNA reads TGCAGTGCCCTAACTAGCGGGATCTCCTACGAGCAGTACTTC. Translating gives CSALTSGISYEQYF.

The chain combines TRBV7-2 with TRBJ1-3; no firm D call. This CDR3 comprises 14 residues. Germline V gene lookup returns CDR1 SGHTA and CDR2 FQGNSA. The V end lost 1 base, the J end lost 0 bases, and 4 bases lay between the germline ends. CDR3 nucleotides: TGTGCCAGCAGCTTAGATGTCTCTGGAAACACCATATATTTT. Protein sequence: CASSLDVSGNTIYF. The full variable domain, with the rest looked up from reference TRBV7-2 and TRBJ1-3, is GAGVSQSPSNKVTEKGKDVELRCDPISGHTALYWYRQSLGQGLEFLIYFQGNSAPDKSGLPSDRFSAERTGGSVSTLTIQRTQQEDSAVYLCASSLDVSGNTIYFGEGSWLTVV.

CDR3 in DNA: TGTGCCAGCAGCTTAGTAGTAGGGTCGCAACTCCACTTT. It codes for CASSLVVGSQLHF. V and J are TRBV7-9 and TRBJ1-6; D is unclear. Deletions cut 1 base from V and 16 bases from J, with 14 bases between. Looked up from germline, CDR1 is SEHNR and CDR2 is FQNEAQ (reference sequence). The CDR3 loop spans 13 amino acids.

This clonotype was counted between two and nine times. The chain recombines TRBV11-1 with TRBJ2-7, with D tentatively TRBD2 (6 bases). This CDR3 is 16 amino acids long. V lost 6 bases and J lost 3, with 21 bases in between. CDR1 and CDR2 (germline): SGHAT, FQDESV (reference sequence). The CDR3 reads CASSASGREPFYEQYF. The CDR3 coding sequence is TGTGCCAGCAGTGCCTCTGGCCGGGAGCCTTTCTACGAGCAGTACTTC.

The chain combines TRBV29-1 with TRBJ2-5; 9 nucleotides align to TRBD1. Germline CDR1 is SQVTM and CDR2 is ANQGSEA. Germline trimming cut 6 bases from V and 11 bases from J; bases unmatched to any gene: 19. The CDR3 length is 15 residues. The chain's CDR3 is CSVVDGDRENLEQYF. In nucleotides, the CDR3 is TGCAGCGTGGTGGATGGGGACAGGGAGAATCTAGAGCAGTACTTC.

The table lists this clonotype with a few counts. The V call is TRBV12-3 or TRBV12-4, the J call TRBJ1-2, with TRBD1 as a possible D gene (5 bases). This CDR3 region has 16 residues. The ends were cut back, 7 bases at V and 6 bases at J, with 24 bases in the middle. The CDR3 region is CASTYWVGQGGNGYTF. The DNA of the CDR3 is TGTGCCAGCACCTACTGGGTGGGGCAGGGAGGGAATGGCTACACCTTC.

A single count supports this clonotype. This chain joins TRBV12-3 or TRBV12-4 and TRBJ2-5; 7 positions agree with TRBD2. V was clipped by 6 bases and J by 3 bases; unmatched bases: 7. CDR3 size: 14 residues. CDR3 nucleotides: TGTGCCAGCAGCCGAGCGGGGCTTAAAGAGACCCAGTACTTC. The encoded protein is CASSRAGLKETQYF.

The chain couples TRBV7-9 to TRBJ1-2; the D gene is possibly TRBD1 (5 bases). The germline V and J ends were trimmed by 2 bases and 5 bases, with 15 bases remaining between them. The germline CDR1 and CDR2 sequences are SEHNR and FQNEAQ (reference sequence). CDR3 size: 15 residues. CDR3 in amino acids: CASSLRGTGFYGYTF. CDR3 in DNA: TGTGCCAGCAGCTTAAGAGGGACGGGATTTTATGGCTACACCTTC.

The chain joins TRBV3-1 to TRBJ1-5; D may be TRBD1 (5 bases). From germline, CDR1 is LGHDT and CDR2 YNNKEL (reference sequence). This CDR3 is built from 15 residues. The V gene lost 4 bases and the J gene lost 2 bases, with 12 bases spanning the gap. The CDR3 loop is CASSPGNARNQPQHF. The CDR3 coding sequence is TGTGCCAGCAGCCCAGGGAACGCTCGCAATCAGCCCCAGCATTTT.

This rearrangement joins TRBV20-1 to TRBJ2-1, with 7 positions matching TRBD1. This CDR3 has 16 amino acids. Germline V CDR1 and CDR2: DFQATT, SNEGSKA (reference sequence). V lost 0 bases and J lost 4; bases outside the gene matches: 9. In DNA, the CDR3 is TGCAGTGCTAGAGATCGCCGGGACAGCGTTTACAATGAGCAGTTCTTC. The encoded protein is CSARDRRDSVYNEQFF.

There are a few counts of this clonotype. The chain recombines TRBV3-1 with TRBJ2-5; no definite D call. Trimming took off 3 bases at V and 0 bases at J, with 14 bases between the two ends. The CDR3 is made up of 16 amino acids. The germline V gene encodes CDR1 LGHDT and CDR2 YNNKEL (reference sequence). The CDR3 sequence is CASSQRLSEYQETQYF. For the CDR3, the DNA is TGTGCCAGCAGCCAGAGGCTCTCCGAGTACCAAGAGACCCAGTACTTC.

The CDR3 nucleotides are TGCAGTGCTAGAGATTTTGGGACAGGGATTGCGCAGTATTTT. It codes for CSARDFGTGIAQYF. This rearrangement joins TRBV20-1 to TRBJ2-3, with 9 bases fitting TRBD1. Trimming at V came to 0 bases and at J to 10 bases, leaving 8 bases not matched to a gene. CDR3 length: 14 residues. Germline V lookup: CDR1 DFQATT, CDR2 SNEGSKA (reference sequence).

The gene calls are TRBV15 and TRBJ2-3, with D perhaps matching TRBD2 (6 bases). CDR1 is LNHNV and CDR2 is YYDKDF in the germline V gene (reference sequence). The CDR3 length is 15 residues. The germline V and J ends were trimmed by 1 base and 2 bases, with 10 bases remaining between them. The CDR3 loop is CATSRGRGPTDTQYF. The CDR3 nucleotides are TGTGCCACCAGCAGAGGGCGGGGACCCACAGATACGCAGTATTTT.

The chain combines TRBV27 with TRBJ2-1; 7 nucleotides agree with TRBD2. Looked up from germline, CDR1 is MNHEY and CDR2 is SMNVEV (reference sequence). The CDR3 is made up of 14 amino acids. Unmatched junction bases numbered 9, after V lost 8 bases and J lost 5 bases. CDR3 in DNA: TGTGCCAGCCAGACTATTGGGACTAACAATGAGCAGTTCTTC. Encoded protein: CASQTIGTNNEQFF.

This chain joins TRBV12-3 or TRBV12-4 and TRBJ2-7; D gene unclear. The length of the CDR3 is 14 residues. V lost 6 bases, J lost 3 bases, and 15 bases lay in between. As DNA, the CDR3 is TGTGCCAGCAGGGCTAAGACGGTTTACTACGAGCAGTACTTC. Protein sequence: CASRAKTVYYEQYF.

The rearrangement uses TRBV7-9 and TRBJ2-1; D is uncertain. CDR1 and CDR2 (germline): SEHNR, FQNEAQ (reference sequence). The length of the CDR3 is 14 residues. V shed 1 base and J shed 1 base, with 5 bases lying between them. CDR3 loop: CASSLEESYNEQFF. The CDR3 bases are TGTGCCAGCAGCTTAGAGGAATCCTACAATGAGCAGTTCTTC.

Details on this clonotype: This sequence may be a read error, since a much larger clone differs from it by one base. This chain connects TRBV9 to TRBJ2-1; D may be TRBD1 or TRBD2 (5 bases each). The CDR3 runs to 12 residues. Trimming shortened V by 1 base and J by 12 bases, and 11 bases separated the two germline ends. From germline, CDR1 is SGDLS and CDR2 YYNGEE. The CDR3 nucleotides read TGTGCCAGCAGCGTAAACCGGGACGCGCAGTTCTTC. Translation gives CASSVNRDAQFF.

This clonotype was seen a few times. The chain uses TRBV6-2 or TRBV6-3 and TRBJ1-5, with a tentative D call TRBD1 (5 bases). Trimming took off 8 bases at V and 4 bases at J, with 18 bases between the two ends. CDR1 is MNHEY, CDR2 SVGEGT, per germline. The CDR3 totals 15 residues. Written as DNA, the CDR3 is TGTGCCAGCGATTGGGGGAGACGGGGAAATCAGCCCCAGCATTTT. Encoded protein: CASDWGRRGNQPQHF.

The rearrangement links TRBV10-3 to TRBJ2-6; D is unresolved. CDR3 size: 15 residues. Deletions cut 7 bases from V and 0 bases from J, with 10 bases between. The V gene's germline CDR1 is ENHRY and CDR2 SYGVKD. The CDR3: CAITKGDSGANVLTF. DNA of the CDR3: TGTGCCATCACCAAAGGAGACTCTGGGGCCAACGTCCTGACTTTC.

This rearrangement joins TRBV7-8 to TRBJ2-1, with D unresolved. The CDR3 has 18 residues. V lost 1 base to trimming and J lost 3 bases, with 19 bases between them. CDR1 is SGHVS, CDR2 FQNEAQ, per germline. The CDR3 coding sequence is TGTGCCAGCAGCTTAGGGCGTCTAACCCAGATTGGCTACAATGAGCAGTTCTTC. It is translated as CASSLGRLTQIGYNEQFF.

The chain combines TRBV9 with TRBJ2-7; 11 bases map to TRBD2. This CDR3 is 16 amino acids long. The J segment lost 4 bases and the V segment lost 4 bases, leaving 10 bases of the junction unmatched. Germline V gene data show CDR1 as SGDLS and CDR2 as YYNGEE. The CDR3 DNA follows: TGTGCCAGCAGCCCCTCCTCTAGCGGGGGGTATTACGAGCAGTACTTC. Translation: CASSPSSSGGYYEQYF.

This clonotype was recorded a few times. The chain carries TRBV7-2 and TRBJ1-2; D is unresolved. The germline V gene has CDR1 SGHTA and CDR2 FQGNSA. Trimming shortened V by 6 bases and J by 1 base, and 15 bases separated the two germline ends. This CDR3 has 15 residues. In DNA form, the CDR3 reads TGTGCCAGCAGGAACAACCCCACAGTTAACTATGGCTACACCTTC. Translated, it gives CASRNNPTVNYGYTF.

This clonotype was observed a few times. The gene calls are TRBV5-1 and TRBJ1-2, with D possibly TRBD1 on 6 matching bases. The germline V gene has CDR1 SGHRS and CDR2 YFSETQ. This CDR3 region has 14 residues. The ends were cut back, 2 bases at V and 3 bases at J, with 11 bases in the middle. CDR3 sequence reads: CASSLSGGDYGYTF. The CDR3, as DNA: TGCGCCAGCAGCTTATCGGGGGGCGACTATGGCTACACCTTC.

The CDR3: CASSPGHSTDTQYF. CDR3 nucleotides: TGTGCCAGCAGTCCCGGACACTCTACAGATACGCAGTATTTT. The chain employs TRBV7-2 and TRBJ2-3, with D perhaps TRBD1 (5 bases). V lost 6 bases and J 3 bases, leaving 13 bases between the germline ends. The CDR3 consists of 14 residues. The V gene's germline CDR1 is SGHTA and CDR2 FQGNSA. Supplemented by reference TRBV7-2 and TRBJ2-3, the full variable domain reads GAGVSQSPSNKVTEKGKDVELRCDPISGHTALYWYRQSLGQGLEFLIYFQGNSAPDKSGLPSDRFSAERTGGSVSTLTIQRTQQEDSAVYLCASSPGHSTDTQYFGPGTRLTVL.

The chain recombines TRBV20-1 with TRBJ2-2; D might be TRBD1 or TRBD2, each matching 5 bases. CDR3 length: 14 residues. Germline V lookup: CDR1 DFQATT, CDR2 SNEGSKA (reference sequence). V lost 6 bases to trimming and J lost 4 bases, with 15 bases between them. The CDR3 DNA follows: TGCAGTGCCGTACATGGGGGAAGCACCGGGGAGCTGTTTTTT. Translation: CSAVHGGSTGELFF.

This clonotype was recorded a few times. The chain carries TRBV5-1 and TRBJ2-1, with D possibly TRBD1 on 5 matching bases. The CDR3 consists of 15 residues. Germline lookup yields CDR1 SGHRS and CDR2 YFSETQ. The V and J ends lost 0 bases and 7 bases respectively, with 14 bases between them. This CDR3 reads CASSLGQGGNNEQFF. CDR3 DNA: TGCGCCAGCAGCTTGGGCCAGGGTGGTAATAATGAGCAGTTCTTC.

V gene TRBV7-8 combines with J gene TRBJ2-1, with D perhaps being TRBD1 or TRBD2 (5 bases each). Germline V lookup: CDR1 SGHVS, CDR2 FQNEAQ. V lost 4 bases and J 15 bases, leaving 19 bases between the germline ends. The CDR3 runs to 13 residues. CDR3 coding DNA: TGTGCCAGCAGCTCGCTCCCTGGGGCGGGTTCGTTCTTC. Encoded protein: CASSSLPGAGSFF.

This clonotype was counted ten times or more. The chain recombines TRBV4-3 with TRBJ2-1; D is uncertain. Germline V lookup: CDR1 LGHNA, CDR2 YSLEER. The CDR3 consists of 12 residues. V was clipped by 3 bases and J by 4 bases, with 4 bases between them. The chain's CDR3 is CASSQEYNEQFF. The CDR3 nucleotides read TGCGCCAGCAGCCAGGAGTACAATGAGCAGTTCTTC.

The chain's CDR3 is CSASTGGNQPQHF. CDR3 DNA sequence: TGCAGCGCCTCAACCGGAGGGAATCAGCCCCAGCATTTT. The chain combines TRBV29-1 with TRBJ1-5, with unresolved D. Germline CDR1 is SQVTM and CDR2 is ANQGSEA. The CDR3 length is 13 residues. The V end lost 7 bases, the J end lost 4 bases, and 14 bases lay between the germline ends.

Many counts were recorded for this clonotype. J is TRBJ2-1 and V is TRBV6-6; D is ambiguous. Per the germline V gene, CDR1 is MNHNY and CDR2 is SVGAGI (reference sequence). The V end was cut by 3 bases, the J end by 4 bases, with 7 bases between. The CDR3 spans 13 residues. In nucleotides, the CDR3 is TGTGCCAGCAGTTATGTTAAATACAATGAGCAGTTCTTC. Translation: CASSYVKYNEQFF.

In this sample, this clonotype turned up a few times. The rearrangement joins TRBV15 to TRBJ2-3; D perhaps matches TRBD1 (5 bases). Trimming shortened V by 8 bases and J by 3 bases, and 18 bases separated the two germline ends. This CDR3 comprises 15 residues. The germline gives CDR1 LNHNV, CDR2 YYDKDF (reference sequence). CDR3 sequence reads: CATSGGAGVTDTQYF. The CDR3 nucleotides read TGTGCCACCTCCGGTGGGGCCGGAGTTACAGATACGCAGTATTTT.

V is TRBV13 and J is TRBJ2-5; 9 nucleotides line up with TRBD1. Looked up from germline, CDR1 is PRHDT and CDR2 is FYEKMQ (reference sequence). CDR3 length: 16 amino acids. With V trimmed by 5 bases and J by 5 bases, 12 bases remained unmatched. CDR3 region: CASSPLPGQGSETQYF. The CDR3 nucleotides read TGTGCCAGCAGCCCTCTCCCCGGACAGGGGTCCGAGACCCAGTACTTC.